The TCR beta chain described here comes from a study of T cell clusters in autoimmune cytopenias. Each sample's input was roughly 270 ng genomic DNA, 38,000 or so genome equivalents. The CDR3 length is 15 residues. Germline CDR1 is SGHAT and CDR2 is FQDESV (reference sequence). Multiplex touch-down PCR amplified TRB using TRB-A and TRB-B pools in one tube. TCRdb re-called the multiplex PCR reads and catalogs CDR3 proteins one per entry, DNA excluded. The sample totals over 3,500 distinct CDR3 sequences. Another study also made use of these data, one on T cell repertoires in aging, cancer and after chemotherapy.

Sequencing was carried out using peripheral blood. The chain couples TRBV11-1 to TRBJ2-6. The clonotype was recovered from a human donor in good health. The CDR3 spells CASSTQGSGANVLTF.